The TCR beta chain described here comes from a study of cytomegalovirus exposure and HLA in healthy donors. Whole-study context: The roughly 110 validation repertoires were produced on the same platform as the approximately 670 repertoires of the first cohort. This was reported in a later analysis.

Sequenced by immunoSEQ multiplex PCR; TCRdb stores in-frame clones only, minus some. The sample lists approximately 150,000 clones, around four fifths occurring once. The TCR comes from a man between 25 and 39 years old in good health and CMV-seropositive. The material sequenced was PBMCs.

The DNA of the CDR3 is TGTGCCAGCAGCTTAGACCGCCAAGAGACCCAGTACTTC. Its protein product is CASSLDRQETQYF. The chain has TRBV11-3 and TRBJ2-5, with D unclear. V was trimmed by 0 bases and J by 1 base, leaving 3 bases between them. Germline values: CDR1 SGHNT, CDR2 YENEEA. The CDR3 spans 13 residues. Combining the CDR3 with reference TRBV11-3 and TRBJ2-5 gives the whole variable domain EAGVVQSPRYKIIEKKQPVAFWCNPISGHNTLYWYLQNLGQGPELLIRYENEEAVDDSQLPKDRFSAERLKGVDSTLKIQPAELGDSAVYLCASSLDRQETQYFGPGTRLLVL.